The T cell receptor beta chain described here comes from a study of blood T cell repertoires in COVID-19. The overall study: There were acute and convalescent COVID-19 samples, and they came from the United States, Italy and Spain. Sources were T cells, B-cell-depleted T cells, or PBMCs; the material itself was cDNA or gDNA.

In the authors' workflow: It was from reference gene primer amplification that nucleated cell counts were estimated. Method: immunoSEQ multiplex PCR; TCRdb's copy keeps in-frame clones and lacks some. For V, J and clone size, that table is used; D and trimming come from the DNA. The sample includes nearly 100,000 clones, less than 90% of them seen just once. V was shortened by 4 bases and J by 5 bases, with 8 bases between the two germline ends. Germline CDR1 SQVTM, CDR2 ANQGSEA. The CDR3 loop spans 11 amino acids. Sequencing was performed on peripheral blood. The receptor's source is a man of 80 years or more with acute or convalescent COVID-19. This chain uses TRBV29-1 with TRBJ2-5, with a possible D match to TRBD2 (5 bases). This CDR3 is CSVGGGETQYF. DNA for the CDR3: TGCAGCGTTGGAGGAGGCGAGACCCAGTACTTC. Full variable domain (missing parts from reference TRBV29-1 and TRBJ2-5): SAVISQKPSRDICQRGTSLTIQCQVDSQVTMMFWYRQQPGQSLTLIATANQGSEATYESGFVIDKFPISRPNLTFSTLTVSNMSPEDSSIYLCSVGGGETQYFGPGTRLLVL.